Each of the 7 T cell receptor beta chains below was sequenced from the same sample in a study of blood T cell repertoires in COVID-19 (TCRdb year 2020). The library was generated by the immunoSEQ multiplex PCR assay. TCRdb re-hosts the immuneACCESS table, in-frame sequences only. Its copies lack some clones; in the studies checked, an unresolved V gene accounts for under half of them, and the cause for the rest is not known. The table for this sample lists 63,000 or so clones; about 81% of them were counted only once. 9.2% of the sample belongs to the ten largest clones. Sequenced material: peripheral blood. These receptors were collected from a human donor in a cohort sampled during active COVID-19.

The V call is TRBV3-1 (or the pseudogene TRBV3-2), the J call TRBJ1-1, with 10 bases fitting TRBD1. Germline CDR1 is LGHDT and CDR2 is YNNKEL (reference sequence). The ends lost 5 bases at V and 3 bases at J; junction bases unmatched: 9. The CDR3 loop spans 16 amino acids. The CDR3 reads CASSTRQGARDTEAFF. For the CDR3, the DNA is TGTGCCAGCAGCACTCGACAGGGGGCAAGGGACACTGAAGCTTTCTTT.

The rearrangement uses TRBV28 and TRBJ1-4; D may be TRBD1 (6 bases). Per the germline V gene, CDR1 is MDHEN and CDR2 is SYDVKM. V lost 11 bases, J lost 8 bases, and 18 bases lay in between. CDR3 length: 13 residues. The CDR3 DNA is TGTGCCTCTAAACGACAGGATACCGAAAAACTGTTTTTT. Its protein product is CASKRQDTEKLFF.

This chain joins TRBV7-3 and TRBJ1-1; 11 bases agree with TRBD1. CDR3 length: 14 residues. Trimming took 5 bases from V and 6 from J; bases not matched to a gene: 5. Looked up from germline, CDR1 is SGHTA and CDR2 is FQGTGA. In DNA, the CDR3 is TGTGCCAGCAGCCCAGGACAGGGGGCGGCTGAAGCTTTCTTT. This sequence encodes CASSPGQGAAEAFF.

This clone was observed once. This chain connects TRBV2 to TRBJ2-1, with unresolved D. Looked up from germline, CDR1 is SNHLY and CDR2 is FYNNEI. The V end was cut by 4 bases, the J end by 10 bases, with 8 bases between. There are 11 residues in the CDR3. The CDR3 loop is CASSAFEEQFF. The CDR3 nucleotides read TGTGCCAGCAGTGCCTTCGAGGAGCAGTTCTTC.

The gene calls are TRBV6-5 and TRBJ1-2, with 11 nucleotides matching TRBD1. After removal of 2 bases from V and 7 bases from J, the junction contained 6 bases not matched to a gene. Germline-derived CDR1 and CDR2 are MNHEY and SVGAGI. This CDR3 is 15 amino acids long. The CDR3 region has the DNA TGTGCCAGCAGTTACCGGACAGGGGGCCCCTCTGGCTACACCTTC. Translating gives CASSYRTGGPSGYTF.

The chain uses TRBV19 and TRBJ2-3, with TRBD1 matching 7 bases. The CDR3 sequence is 16 residues long. CDR1 and CDR2 from the germline V gene are LNHDA and SQIVND (reference sequence). J gave up 0 bases and V 5 bases, and 8 bases lay outside the gene matches. The CDR3 here is CASSPSSDRSTDTQYF. The DNA for the CDR3 is TGTGCCAGTAGTCCCTCCTCGGACAGGAGCACAGATACGCAGTATTTT. The complete variable domain, with remaining parts taken from reference TRBV19 and TRBJ2-3, reads DGGITQSPKYLFRKEGQNVTLSCEQNLNHDAMYWYRQDPGQGLRLIYYSQIVNDFQKGDIAEGYSVSREKKESFPLTVTSAQKNPTAFYLCASSPSSDRSTDTQYFGPGTRLTVL.

The V gene is TRBV5-4, the J gene TRBJ2-7; D remains ambiguous. CDR3 length equals 12 residues. CDR1 is SGHNT and CDR2 is YYREEE in the germline V gene (reference sequence). V lost 2 bases and J lost 0, with 3 bases in between. The CDR3 coding sequence is TGTGCCAGCAGCTTAGCCTCCTACGAGCAGTACTTC. The encoded protein is CASSLASYEQYF.